This is a list of T cell receptor beta chains from one sample in a study of cytomegalovirus exposure and HLA in healthy donors. Using immunoSEQ multiplex PCR, the repertoire was profiled, and TCRdb retains in-frame clones only, with some absent. Among some 40,000 clones, 74% were seen once, and the ten largest hold approximately 6.3%. Sequenced material: PBMCs. These receptor sequences come from a man under 40 in good health and CMV-seronegative. The CDR3 runs from the conserved cysteine through the conserved F or W. Each record gives: J gene, D gene, clone size, CDR3 length, V gene, CDR3 DNA, CDR3 protein. A D gene is named only where the DNA matches it firmly. Size is stated for part of the rows, as once, few or many counts, or as a class when the clone is expanded.

>TRBJ2-7|TRBD2|once|15|TRBV11-2
TGTGCCAGCAGCTTAGCTCGCGGGGGGAACTACGAGCAGTACTTC
CASSLARGGNYEQYF
>TRBJ2-7|.|once|15|TRBV5-1
TGCGCCAGCAGCTTGGATTCAGGGATTATCGACGAGCAGTACTTC
CASSLDSGIIDEQYF
>TRBJ1-3|.|.|15|TRBV15
TGTGCCACCAGCAGTCGAGGGGGCTCTGGAAACACCATATATTTT
CATSSRGGSGNTIYF
>TRBJ1-2|.|few|14|TRBV6-6
TGTGCCAGCAGTGGGGGCCAGTCCTTGAGGGGCTACACCTTC
CASSGGQSLRGYTF
>TRBJ2-2|.|.|16|TRBV13
TGTGCCAGCAGCTTAACCAGATCCTCGAACACCGGGGAGCTGTTTTTT
CASSLTRSSNTGELFF
>TRBJ2-7|TRBD1|.|15|TRBV2
TGTGCCAGCAGGAGGGACAGACAAGTCTCCTACGAGCAGTACTTC
CASRRDRQVSYEQYF
>TRBJ1-2|.|few|13|TRBV5-4
TGTGCCAGCAGCATTGGACAGCACTATGGCTACACCTTC
CASSIGQHYGYTF
>TRBJ1-3|.|.|16|TRBV7-9
TGTGCCAGCAGCTTAGGGGTAGGGGTCTCTGGAAACACCATATATTTT
CASSLGVGVSGNTIYF
>TRBJ2-7|.|.|15|TRBV19
TGTGCCAGTAGTATAGATTCAGCAGGGATCTACGAGCAGTACTTC
CASSIDSAGIYEQYF
>TRBJ2-3|TRBD2|.|16|TRBV27
TGTGCCAGCAGTTTAAGGATAGCGGGGGCCACAGATACGCAGTATTTT
CASSLRIAGATDTQYF
>TRBJ2-7|.|.|13|TRBV6-1
TGTGCCAGCAGCAAAGACAGGATTTACGAGCAGTACTTC
CASSKDRIYEQYF
>TRBJ2-1|TRBD2|.|17|TRBV5-4
TGTGCCAGCAGCTTGGACACGGGGGGATTAAACTACAATGAGCAGTTCTTC
CASSLDTGGLNYNEQFF
>TRBJ2-7|TRBD2|.|16|TRBV7-8
TGTGCCAGCAGCCCGGGACTAGCGGGAACCTCCTACGAGCAGTACTTC
CASSPGLAGTSYEQYF
>TRBJ1-6|.|.|14|TRBV11-2
TGTGCCAGCAGCTTAGGGGGGGTTTGGGAACCCCTCCACTTT
CASSLGGVWEPLHF
>TRBJ2-1|.|few|15|TRBV27
TGTGCCAGCAGTTTAAGAACTTTCTCCTACAATGAGCAGTTCTTC
CASSLRTFSYNEQFF
>TRBJ2-1|.|.|16|TRBV4-1
TGCGCCAGCAGCCAAGTGGACATTGTTTCCTACAATGAGCAGTTCTTC
CASSQVDIVSYNEQFF
>TRBJ1-2|TRBD1|few|14|TRBV5-1
TGCGCCAGCAGCACGGACAGGGGGGCTTATGGCTACACCTTC
CASSTDRGAYGYTF
>TRBJ2-2|TRBD2|.|17|TRBV4-1
TGCGCCAGCCAGGGACTAGCGGGGGGCGTGAACACCGGGGAGCTGTTTTTT
CASQGLAGGVNTGELFF
>TRBJ2-5|.|.|13|TRBV10-3
TGTGCCATCAGTGAAAGAGACACAGAGACCCAGTACTTC
CAISERDTETQYF
>TRBJ1-2|TRBD1|.|14|TRBV7-6
TGTGCCAGCAGCTCCAAGACAGGGGGCTATGGCTACACCTTC
CASSSKTGGYGYTF
>TRBJ1-1|TRBD1|.|13|TRBV18
TGTGCCAGCTCCCTCAAGACAGGGACTGAAGCTTTCTTT
CASSLKTGTEAFF
>TRBJ2-1|TRBD1|.|17|TRBV10-2
TGCGCCAGCAGTGACCCTAATAAGGGGGCGTATTACAATGAGCAGTTCTTC
CASSDPNKGAYYNEQFF
>TRBJ1-2|TRBD1|.|12|TRBV25-1
TGTGCCAGCACAGGGGGCGCGGAAGGCTACACCTTC
CASTGGAEGYTF
>TRBJ2-5|TRBD2|.|17|TRBV7-9
TGTGCCAGCAGCGGGGGACTAGCGGGAGCGGGAGGAGAGACCCAGTACTTC
CASSGGLAGAGGETQYF
>TRBJ1-2|TRBD1|.|14|TRBV6-1
TGTGCCAGCAGTGAGATAGGGGGCGACTCTGGCTACACCTTC
CASSEIGGDSGYTF
>TRBJ1-2|.|.|18|TRBV18
TGTGCCAGCTCACCCGACCTTTTGACAGCGGGGCGAGGGAATGGCTACACCTTC
CASSPDLLTAGRGNGYTF
>TRBJ2-3|.|few|14|TRBV6-1
TGTGCCATCTCCACAGGGCTGGACACAGATACGCAGTATTTT
CAISTGLDTDTQYF
>TRBJ1-5|.|.|13|TRBV6-1
TGTGCCAGCAGGGGTGAGACAGGTCAGCCCCAGCATTTT
CASRGETGQPQHF
>TRBJ2-1|TRBD2|few|13|TRBV14
TGTGCCAGCAGAGAGGGACTAGCGGGGGGTGGGTTCTTC
CASREGLAGGGFF
>TRBJ1-3|.|.|14|TRBV10-3
TGTGCCATCAGTGAGTCGACATGGGGAAACACCATATATTTT
CAISESTWGNTIYF
>TRBJ2-3|TRBD2|.|15|TRBV29-1
TGCAGCGTTACAGGGACTAGCGGGAGGTGGGATACGCAGTATTTT
CSVTGTSGRWDTQYF
>TRBJ2-3|TRBD2|.|15|TRBV6-1
TGTGCCAGCAGTCGTCCGGGGGGGGACACAGATACGCAGTATTTT
CASSRPGGDTDTQYF
>TRBJ2-7|TRBD1|few|14|TRBV11-1
TGTGCCAGCAGCTTTGGGACAGGGGGTAGCGAGCAGTACTTC
CASSFGTGGSEQYF
>TRBJ2-3|.|.|15|TRBV6-1
TGTGCCAGCGGCGGGGCGCCGAGTTCCACAGATACGCAGTATTTT
CASGGAPSSTDTQYF
>TRBJ1-1|.|.|13|TRBV6-1
TGTGCCAGCAGTGAACGGGGGGGCACTGAAGCTTTCTTT
CASSERGGTEAFF
>TRBJ2-3|.|.|17|TRBV4-2
TGTGCCAGCAGCCCCGATCCCAGGGGTTACACCACAGATACGCAGTATTTT
CASSPDPRGYTTDTQYF